This T cell receptor beta chain was found in a study of blood T cells in healthy people across ages. Using a J-beta primer mix together with a sample-barcoded 5' primer, a second PCR was run for roughly 6 to 12 cycles. TCRdb recomputed calls from the 5' RACE reads with MiXCR, one row per CDR3 protein. The sample lists roughly 1.4 million distinct CDR3 sequences, around 55% occurring once. Germline loops: CDR1 SGHVS, CDR2 FNYEAQ. V was trimmed by 0 bases and J by 3 bases, leaving 9 bases between them. The CDR3 has 15 amino acids. This rearrangement joins TRBV7-6 to TRBJ2-1; D possibly uses TRBD1 or TRBD2 (5 bases each). The sequence was collected from a man aged 18 to 29 in good health. The sample taken for sequencing was blood. The CDR3 sequence: CASSLAGPNYNEQFF. The CDR3 nucleotides read TGTGCCAGCAGCTTAGCGGGACCAAACTACAATGAGCAGTTCTTC.